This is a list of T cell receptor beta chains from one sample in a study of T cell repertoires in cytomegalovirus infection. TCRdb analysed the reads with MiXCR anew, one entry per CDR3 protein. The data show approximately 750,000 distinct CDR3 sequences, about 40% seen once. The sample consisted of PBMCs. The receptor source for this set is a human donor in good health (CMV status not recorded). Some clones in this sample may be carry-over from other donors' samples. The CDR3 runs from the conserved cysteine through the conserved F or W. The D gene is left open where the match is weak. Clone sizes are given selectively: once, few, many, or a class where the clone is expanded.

CDR3nt: TGTGCCAGCAGCTTAACAGCGGGAAGCACAGATACGCAGTATTTT
CDR3aa: CASSLTAGSTDTQYF
j_gene: TRBJ2-3
v_gene: TRBV7-2
len: 15
abundance: many
d_gene: TRBD2

CDR3nt: TGTGCCAGCAGCTTAGCATTGGGGACTGTGAACACTGAAGCTTTCTTT
CDR3aa: CASSLALGTVNTEAFF
j_gene: TRBJ1-1
v_gene: TRBV7-9
len: 16
abundance: few
d_gene: -

CDR3nt: TGCGCCAGCAGCCAAGCCCGGACCACCGGGGAGCTGTTTTTT
CDR3aa: CASSQARTTGELFF
j_gene: TRBJ2-2
v_gene: TRBV4-1
len: 14
abundance: -
d_gene: -

CDR3nt: TGTGCCAGTAGTATTCCGGGAGCTGGGGCCAACGTCCTGACTTTC
CDR3aa: CASSIPGAGANVLTF
j_gene: TRBJ2-6
v_gene: TRBV19
len: 15
abundance: -
d_gene: -

CDR3nt: TGTGCCAGCAGTAGACTTAGCGGGAACTCCTACGAGCAGTACTTC
CDR3aa: CASSRLSGNSYEQYF
j_gene: TRBJ2-7
v_gene: TRBV12-3/TRBV12-4
len: 15
abundance: many
d_gene: TRBD2

CDR3nt: TGTGCCAGCAGTTACGGGGGTCACAGGGGTATGAGAAGCGGCCAAGAGACCCAGTACTTC
CDR3aa: CASSYGGHRGMRSGQETQYF
j_gene: TRBJ2-5
v_gene: TRBV6-8
len: 20
abundance: -
d_gene: TRBD1

CDR3nt: TGCAGTGCTAGAGATGGACAATACGGCTACACCTTC
CDR3aa: CSARDGQYGYTF
j_gene: TRBJ1-2
v_gene: TRBV20-1
len: 12
abundance: -
d_gene: -

CDR3nt: TGTGCCAGCAGCTTAGATTGGGGCCCGAACACTGTAGCTTTCTTT
CDR3aa: CASSLDWGPNTVAFF
j_gene: TRBJ1-1
v_gene: TRBV7-6
len: 15
abundance: -
d_gene: -

CDR3nt: TGTGCCAGCAGTCCTCAATCCGGGACGGCCTACTCCTACGAGCAGTACTTC
CDR3aa: CASSPQSGTAYSYEQYF
j_gene: TRBJ2-7
v_gene: TRBV28
len: 17
abundance: -
d_gene: -

CDR3nt: TGTGCCAGCAGTGAATCTAGCCCAGATACGCAGTATTTT
CDR3aa: CASSESSPDTQYF
j_gene: TRBJ2-3
v_gene: TRBV6-4
len: 13
abundance: -
d_gene: -

CDR3nt: TGTGCCAGCAGTTACTCTAACGGGGCCTGGCTTCCAGATACGCAGTATTTT
CDR3aa: CASSYSNGAWLPDTQYF
j_gene: TRBJ2-3
v_gene: TRBV6-8
len: 17
abundance: few
d_gene: -

CDR3nt: TGTGCCAGCAGATACAGGGGGGTAACCAACAACGATGAGCAGTTCTTC
CDR3aa: CASRYRGVTNNDEQFF
j_gene: TRBJ2-1
v_gene: TRBV6-2/TRBV6-3
len: 16
abundance: -
d_gene: TRBD1

CDR3nt: TGTGCCAGCCCGACGACTAGCGGGAGGGCAGATACGCAGTATTTT
CDR3aa: CASPTTSGRADTQYF
j_gene: TRBJ2-3
v_gene: TRBV6-1
len: 15
abundance: -
d_gene: TRBD2

CDR3nt: TGCAGCGTAGGGACAGCTAACTATGGCTACACCTTC
CDR3aa: CSVGTANYGYTF
j_gene: TRBJ1-2
v_gene: TRBV29-1
len: 12
abundance: few
d_gene: TRBD1

CDR3nt: TGTGCCAGCAGCTTTGGTGCTGGGAGGCGCGCTGAGCAGTTCTTC
CDR3aa: CASSFGAGRRAEQFF
j_gene: TRBJ2-1
v_gene: TRBV7-9
len: 15
abundance: few
d_gene: -

CDR3nt: TGTGCCAGCAGCTCGGGACAGGGAAGGAACACTGAAGCTTTCTTT
CDR3aa: CASSSGQGRNTEAFF
j_gene: TRBJ1-1
v_gene: TRBV11-3
len: 15
abundance: many
d_gene: TRBD1

CDR3nt: TGCGCCAGCAGGACAGGTCCGGGGGAGCCCCAGCATTTT
CDR3aa: CASRTGPGEPQHF
j_gene: TRBJ1-5
v_gene: TRBV5-1
len: 13
abundance: -
d_gene: -

CDR3nt: TGCAGTGCTAGAGATTCAGGGGGACTAGCGATTAAAGCCACTAGCACAGATACGCAGTATTTT
CDR3aa: CSARDSGGLAIKATSTDTQYF
j_gene: TRBJ2-3
v_gene: TRBV20-1
len: 21
abundance: -
d_gene: TRBD2

CDR3nt: TGTGCCAGCAGTTTCGCAGTGAGCAATCAGCCCCAGCATTTT
CDR3aa: CASSFAVSNQPQHF
j_gene: TRBJ1-5
v_gene: TRBV27
len: 14
abundance: -
d_gene: -

CDR3nt: TGTGCCAGCAGTGGACAGAGGGAGCAGTACTTC
CDR3aa: CASSGQREQYF
j_gene: TRBJ2-7
v_gene: TRBV28
len: 11
abundance: many
d_gene: -

CDR3nt: TGTGCCAGCAGCCCCCGGGACAGGGTCTTTCGGTCCTACAATGAGCAGTTCTTC
CDR3aa: CASSPRDRVFRSYNEQFF
j_gene: TRBJ2-1
v_gene: TRBV7-8
len: 18
abundance: few
d_gene: TRBD1

CDR3nt: TGTGCCAGCAGCTTAACCACAATTGAAGCTTTCTTT
CDR3aa: CASSLTTIEAFF
j_gene: TRBJ1-1
v_gene: TRBV7-2
len: 12
abundance: many
d_gene: -

CDR3nt: TGTGCCACCAAGAGATCAAGGGATGTGCGAAACACCATATATTTT
CDR3aa: CATKRSRDVRNTIYF
j_gene: TRBJ1-3
v_gene: TRBV15
len: 15
abundance: few
d_gene: -

CDR3nt: TGTGCCAGCAGTTTCCATGGGGTCCCTGAAGCTTTCTTT
CDR3aa: CASSFHGVPEAFF
j_gene: TRBJ1-1
v_gene: TRBV27
len: 13
abundance: -
d_gene: -

CDR3nt: TGTGCCAGCAGCTTGTGGAGGGGCGCAGACACTGAAGCTTTCTTT
CDR3aa: CASSLWRGADTEAFF
j_gene: TRBJ1-1
v_gene: TRBV5-5
len: 15
abundance: few
d_gene: -

CDR3nt: TGCAGTGCTACCCCCCAAGAGACCCAGTACTTC
CDR3aa: CSATPQETQYF
j_gene: TRBJ2-5
v_gene: TRBV20-1
len: 11
abundance: once
d_gene: -

CDR3nt: TGTGCCAGCAGTTTAGAGCGTGATGGGCCCTACACCGGGGAGCTGTTTTTT
CDR3aa: CASSLERDGPYTGELFF
j_gene: TRBJ2-2
v_gene: TRBV27
len: 17
abundance: few
d_gene: -

CDR3nt: TGTGCCACCACGGGCGGATCTAGCGGGGGGACTAGCACAGATACGCAGTATTTT
CDR3aa: CATTGGSSGGTSTDTQYF
j_gene: TRBJ2-3
v_gene: TRBV12-3/TRBV12-4
len: 18
abundance: few
d_gene: TRBD2

CDR3nt: TGTGCCAGCAGCTTATACGGGGCTCCCTCGACCGGAGGGGAGCTGTTTTTT
CDR3aa: CASSLYGAPSTGGELFF
j_gene: TRBJ2-2
v_gene: TRBV7-2
len: 17
abundance: -
d_gene: -

CDR3nt: TGTGCCAGCAGCAACGGACAGGGGGCTTTTGACGAGCAGTACTTC
CDR3aa: CASSNGQGAFDEQYF
j_gene: TRBJ2-7
v_gene: TRBV7-9
len: 15
abundance: few
d_gene: TRBD1

CDR3nt: TGTGCCAGCAGTGACACGGGAGGGGTCGAAAAACTGTTTTTT
CDR3aa: CASSDTGGVEKLFF
j_gene: TRBJ1-4
v_gene: TRBV25-1
len: 14
abundance: -
d_gene: -

CDR3nt: TGTGCCAGCAGTCAACAGGGAAAAGGGTCGGGTGGCTACACCTTC
CDR3aa: CASSQQGKGSGGYTF
j_gene: TRBJ1-2
v_gene: TRBV7-2
len: 15
abundance: few
d_gene: -

CDR3nt: TGTGCCAGCAGCTCCGGGGTAACGAGCTCCTACAATGAGCAGTTCTTC
CDR3aa: CASSSGVTSSYNEQFF
j_gene: TRBJ2-1
v_gene: TRBV7-9
len: 16
abundance: few
d_gene: -

CDR3nt: TGTGCCAGCAGCTTCCTGCGGAGCTCTGGGGCCAACGTCCTGACTTTC
CDR3aa: CASSFLRSSGANVLTF
j_gene: TRBJ2-6
v_gene: TRBV11-2
len: 16
abundance: -
d_gene: -

CDR3nt: TGTACCAGCAGCTTCCAGGGGCCCAGGGGCTACGAGCAGTACTTC
CDR3aa: CTSSFQGPRGYEQYF
j_gene: TRBJ2-7
v_gene: TRBV5-6
len: 15
abundance: -
d_gene: -

CDR3nt: TGTGCCAGCAGTCCTCACAGGGACACTGAAGCTTTCTTT
CDR3aa: CASSPHRDTEAFF
j_gene: TRBJ1-1
v_gene: TRBV12-3/TRBV12-4
len: 13
abundance: -
d_gene: -

CDR3nt: TGCAGTGCTAGAGATACTGCAACTAATGAAAAACTGTTTTTT
CDR3aa: CSARDTATNEKLFF
j_gene: TRBJ1-4
v_gene: TRBV20-1
len: 14
abundance: -
d_gene: -

CDR3nt: TGTGCCTCCGCCCCCAGTCTAACTGAAGCTTTCTTT
CDR3aa: CASAPSLTEAFF
j_gene: TRBJ1-1
v_gene: TRBV12-3/TRBV12-4
len: 12
abundance: few
d_gene: -

CDR3nt: TGCGCCAGCAGCCAAGGGCCAACCGACTTAGGAAACACCATATATTTT
CDR3aa: CASSQGPTDLGNTIYF
j_gene: TRBJ1-3
v_gene: TRBV4-1
len: 16
abundance: once
d_gene: -

CDR3nt: TGTGCCAGCAGCTCCCGCCCACAGGGAGGACACGAGCAGTACTTC
CDR3aa: CASSSRPQGGHEQYF
j_gene: TRBJ2-7
v_gene: TRBV7-6
len: 15
abundance: once
d_gene: -

CDR3nt: TGCAGCGTTGGCTTGACAGGGTTCTCCTACGAGCAGTACTTC
CDR3aa: CSVGLTGFSYEQYF
j_gene: TRBJ2-7
v_gene: TRBV29-1
len: 14
abundance: once
d_gene: TRBD1

CDR3nt: TGTGCCAGCAGCGAGGGACAGGGAAATTCACCCCTCCACTTT
CDR3aa: CASSEGQGNSPLHF
j_gene: TRBJ1-6
v_gene: TRBV7-9
len: 14
abundance: many
d_gene: TRBD1